What follows are 27 T cell receptor beta chains derived from one specimen sequenced in a study of blood T cell repertoires in COVID-19. Method: immunoSEQ multiplex PCR; TCRdb's copy keeps in-frame clones and lacks some. The sample has around 250,000 clones; under 90% are singletons. Specimen: PBMCs or T cells enriched from blood (not recorded which). The receptors derive from a man aged 25-45 years with acute COVID-19.

The rearrangement links TRBV24-1 to TRBJ2-5; D may be TRBD1 (5 bases). The ends were cut back, 5 bases at V and 5 bases at J, with 14 bases in the middle. Per germline, CDR1 KGHDR and CDR2 SFDVKD. The CDR3 is 14 residues long. The CDR3 coding sequence is TGTGCCACCAGTGGGACAAGGGCAGGCGAGACCCAGTACTTC. This encodes CATSGTRAGETQYF.

V is TRBV6-6 and J is TRBJ1-4; TRBD1 agrees at 8 bases. J was trimmed by 2 bases and V by 7 bases; bases with no gene match: 3. There are 14 residues in the CDR3. The germline CDR1 and CDR2 sequences are MNHNY and SVGAGI (reference sequence). This CDR3 reads CASTQGATNEKLFF. The DNA of the CDR3 is TGTGCCAGCACCCAGGGGGCTACTAATGAAAAACTGTTTTTT.

The chain links TRBV5-3 to TRBJ1-6; D unclear. TRBV5-3 is annotated as an ORF whose role is uncertain. V lost 2 bases and J 10 bases, leaving 10 bases between the germline ends. The CDR3 extends over 13 amino acids. The DNA of the CDR3 is TGTGCCAGAAGCTTACATTTGTTATCACCCCTCCACTTT. Encoded protein: CARSLHLLSPLHF.

The chain employs TRBV11-2 and TRBJ1-6, with TRBD1 matching 7 bases. This CDR3 is built from 15 residues. CDR1 and CDR2 (germline): SGHAT, FQNNGV. V lost 4 bases and J lost 6; bases outside the gene matches: 6. This CDR3 is CASSWFRGSNSPLHF. CDR3 nucleotide sequence: TGTGCCAGCAGCTGGTTCAGGGGGAGTAATTCACCCCTCCACTTT.

This chain uses TRBV7-9 with TRBJ2-1; the match to TRBD1 covers 7 bases. Trimming removed 2 bases from V and 10 bases from J; junction bases left unmatched: 2. Germline CDR1 and CDR2: SEHNR and FQNEAQ (reference sequence). This CDR3 region has 12 residues. The CDR3 DNA is TGTGCCAGCAGCTTATCGACAGGGGAGCAGTTCTTC. Translating gives CASSLSTGEQFF.

This chain connects TRBV6-5 to TRBJ2-5; TRBD1 matches 11 bases. J gave up 3 bases and V 4 bases, and 7 bases lay outside the gene matches. CDR1 and CDR2 from the germline V gene are MNHEY and SVGAGI. The CDR3 is made up of 16 amino acids. CDR3 region: CASSSLGTGGKETQYF. The CDR3 DNA sequence: TGTGCCAGCAGTTCCCTCGGGACAGGGGGAAAAGAGACCCAGTACTTC.

This chain uses TRBV5-6 with TRBJ1-5, with D maybe TRBD1 (5 bases). The CDR3 has 15 amino acids. In germline, CDR1 is SGHDT, CDR2 YYEEEE. Trimming took off 0 bases at V and 4 bases at J, with 11 bases between the two ends. The CDR3 bases are TGTGCCAGCAGCTTGGGCAGGGCCATAAATCAGCCCCAGCATTTT. It encodes CASSLGRAINQPQHF. Full variable domain (remainder filled in from reference TRBV5-6 and TRBJ1-5): DAGVTQSPTHLIKTRGQQVTLRCSPKSGHDTVSWYQQALGQGPQFIFQYYEEEERQRGNFPDRFSGHQFPNYSSELNVNALLLGDSALYLCASSLGRAINQPQHFGDGTRLSIL.

The rearrangement uses TRBV10-3 and TRBJ1-3, with TRBD1 matching 9 bases. The CDR3 spans 14 residues. The V gene's germline CDR1 is ENHRY and CDR2 SYGVKD. The V gene end was trimmed by 9 bases and the J gene end by 2 bases; junction bases not matched to a gene: 5. CDR3 residues: CAILGTGTGNTIYF. In DNA form, the CDR3 reads TGTGCCATACTCGGGACAGGGACTGGAAACACCATATATTTT.

This clone has a handful of counts. This chain links TRBV30 with TRBJ2-5; TRBD2 matches 7 bases. The CDR3 is 12 amino acids. Looked up from germline, CDR1 is GTSNPN and CDR2 is SVGIG (reference sequence). J lost 3 bases, V lost 8 bases, and 6 bases had no gene match. CDR3 in amino acids: CALVAGEETQYF. The CDR3 DNA sequence: TGTGCCCTGGTGGCGGGGGAAGAGACCCAGTACTTC.

This rearrangement joins TRBV5-6 to TRBJ1-2, with 8 bases that match TRBD1. The CDR3 spans 14 residues. The V and J ends lost 0 bases and 8 bases, in that order; junction bases with no gene match: 6. The germline V gene encodes CDR1 SGHDT and CDR2 YYEEEE. The CDR3, as DNA: TGTGCCAGCAGCTTGGGCAGGGGGCAGGGAGGCTACACCTTC. Amino acids: CASSLGRGQGGYTF.

The chain uses TRBV5-4 and TRBJ1-2; 8 bases are a match to TRBD1. The CDR3 contains 11 residues. From germline, CDR1 is SGHNT and CDR2 YYREEE (reference sequence). For the CDR3, the DNA is TGTGCGGCCGGGACAGGCTATGGCTACACCTTC. This translates into CAAGTGYGYTF.

The chain uses TRBV24-1 and TRBJ2-1; 7 nucleotides align to TRBD1. V was clipped by 4 bases and J by 10 bases; unmatched bases: 12. CDR3 length: 15 residues. The germline V gene encodes CDR1 KGHDR and CDR2 SFDVKD. CDR3 protein: CATSDPGQALDEQFF. The DNA of the CDR3 is TGTGCCACCAGTGACCCCGGACAGGCGTTGGACGAGCAGTTCTTC.

The chain joins TRBV9 to TRBJ2-1; perhaps TRBD1 as D (5 bases). Germline CDR1 is SGDLS and CDR2 is YYNGEE. The V end was cut by 3 bases, the J end by 6 bases, with 13 bases between. This CDR3 contains 14 residues. CDR3 loop: CASSAERGLNEQFF. The CDR3 DNA reads TGTGCCAGCAGCGCAGAAAGGGGCCTCAATGAGCAGTTCTTC.

This chain joins TRBV10-3 and TRBJ2-5, with D possibly being TRBD1 (6 bases). The CDR3 runs 13 residues. Germline loops: CDR1 ENHRY, CDR2 SYGVKD. V lost 5 bases to trimming and J lost 4 bases, with 11 bases between them. CDR3 protein: CAISFRGGETQYF. DNA of the CDR3: TGTGCCATCAGTTTCAGGGGTGGAGAGACCCAGTACTTC.

This chain uses TRBV19 with TRBJ1-1, with a possible D match to TRBD1 (6 bases). The germline CDR1 and CDR2 sequences are LNHDA and SQIVND (reference sequence). Between the trimmed V and J ends, which lost 7 bases and 1 base, there was a span of 13 bases. There are 14 residues in the CDR3. The CDR3, as DNA: TGTGCCAGTACCCTCTCACAGGGGAACACTGAAGCTTTCTTT. Encoded protein: CASTLSQGNTEAFF.

This chain connects TRBV4-1 to TRBJ2-1, with 10 bases identical to TRBD1. CDR1 and CDR2 (germline): MGHRA, YSYEKL. The CDR3 runs 15 residues. J was trimmed by 8 bases and V by 4 bases; bases with no gene match: 8. This CDR3 is CASSPGTGEGDEQFF. CDR3 DNA sequence: TGCGCCAGCAGCCCGGGGACAGGGGAGGGCGATGAGCAGTTCTTC.

J is TRBJ1-4 and V is TRBV3-1 (or the pseudogene TRBV3-2); 7 bases agree with TRBD1. The ends lost 1 base at V and 8 bases at J; junction bases unmatched: 7. The CDR3 has 15 amino acids. Germline V gives CDR1 LGHDT, CDR2 YNNKEL (reference sequence). The CDR3 protein is CASSQGDREDEKLFF. The CDR3 nucleotides read TGTGCCAGCAGCCAAGGAGACAGGGAGGACGAAAAACTGTTTTTT.

The count of this clone is one. The chain couples TRBV21-1 to TRBJ1-5. TRBV21-1 is designated a pseudogene. This CDR3 has 15 residues. CDR3 amino acids: CASSKGGGPHQPQHF. The DNA of the CDR3 is TGTGCCAGCAGCAAGGGAGGGGGGCCACATCAGCCCCAGCATTTT.

The rearrangement links TRBV18 to TRBJ2-1; TRBD2 agrees at 9 bases. Germline assignment: CDR1 KGHSH and CDR2 LQKENI. V gave up 3 bases and J gave up 13 bases; unmatched junction bases: 10. The CDR3 is made up of 14 amino acids. The CDR3 here is CASSPVLLAGEQFF. CDR3 DNA: TGTGCCAGCTCACCGGTTTTATTAGCGGGAGAACAGTTCTTC.

This clone was counted a few times. This CDR3 is CASTDRDAGANVLTF. Written as DNA, the CDR3 is TGTGCCAGTACTGACAGGGACGCTGGGGCCAACGTCCTGACTTTC. This chain links TRBV19 with TRBJ2-6; TRBD1 agrees at 7 bases. CDR3 length equals 15 residues. Trimming took 7 bases from V and 2 from J; bases not matched to a gene: 5. CDR1 and CDR2 (germline): LNHDA, SQIVND (reference sequence).

For this clone: Other DNA sequences in this sample translate to the same CDR3. The rearrangement uses TRBV5-1 and TRBJ2-3; tentative D call: TRBD1 (5 bases). The V end lost 1 base, the J end lost 3 bases, and 12 bases lay between the germline ends. Germline assignment: CDR1 SGHRS and CDR2 YFSETQ. This CDR3 comprises 15 residues. In DNA, the CDR3 is TGCGCCAGCAGCTTGAGGGGCATGGGGACAGATACGCAGTATTTT. It codes for CASSLRGMGTDTQYF. Complete variable domain (other parts from reference TRBV5-1 and TRBJ2-3): KAGVTQTPRYLIKTRGQQVTLSCSPISGHRSVSWYQQTPGQGLQFLFEYFSETQRNKGNFPGRFSGRQFSNSRSEMNVSTLELGDSALYLCASSLRGMGTDTQYFGPGTRLTVL.

The chain combines TRBV5-1 with TRBJ1-1; D call uncertain. V shed 3 bases and J shed 1 base, with 19 bases lying between them. Per germline, CDR1 SGHRS and CDR2 YFSETQ. The CDR3 spans 17 residues. DNA of the CDR3: TGCGCCAGCAGCTCGTATGGATGGGAGAAAGCGAACACTGAAGCTTTCTTT. The encoded protein is CASSSYGWEKANTEAFF.

The V call is TRBV7-9, the J call TRBJ2-7, with 10 bases aligning to TRBD1. CDR3 length: 14 amino acids. Unmatched junction bases numbered 7, after V lost 5 bases and J lost 6 bases. Germline V CDR1 and CDR2: SEHNR, FQNEAQ (reference sequence). The DNA for the CDR3 is TGTGCCAGCAGCAAAGACCGGGACAGGGGCGAGCAGTACGTC. Protein product: CASSKDRDRGEQYV.

V usage is TRBV7-2 and J usage is TRBJ1-4; 7 nucleotides agree with TRBD1. Germline values: CDR1 SGHTA, CDR2 FQGNSA. The J segment lost 8 bases and the V segment lost 6 bases, leaving 6 bases of the junction unmatched. The CDR3 extends over 13 amino acids. CDR3 sequence (DNA): TGTGCCAGCAGTAAACAGGGGAGAGAAAAACTGTTTTTT. This sequence encodes CASSKQGREKLFF.

The V and J genes are TRBV9 and TRBJ2-1, with TRBD1 matching 7 bases. This CDR3 region has 15 residues. Unmatched junction bases numbered 4, after V lost 1 base and J lost 3 bases. Germline assignment: CDR1 SGDLS and CDR2 YYNGEE. The CDR3 DNA reads TGTGCCAGCAGCGTAAGGTCAGGGGGCTACAATGAGCAGTTCTTC. Translating it yields CASSVRSGGYNEQFF.

This chain uses TRBV5-6 with TRBJ1-2; a possible D gene is TRBD1 (5 bases). Trimming stripped 1 base from V and 2 bases from J, with 12 bases between. This CDR3 contains 15 residues. Germline V gives CDR1 SGHDT, CDR2 YYEEEE. The CDR3 reads CASSLRIRANYGYTF. In nucleotides, the CDR3 is TGTGCCAGCAGCTTGAGAATCAGGGCGAACTATGGCTACACCTTC.

This clone was recorded a few times. The gene calls are TRBV2 and TRBJ1-2; a possible D gene is TRBD1 (6 bases). V dropped 8 bases and J dropped 8 bases, with 21 bases sitting between them. Germline V CDR1 and CDR2: SNHLY, FYNNEI. The CDR3 contains 14 residues. CDR3 sequence (DNA): TGTGCCAGCGAGGTGGCAGGGGTTTGGTCCGGCTACACCTTC. Its translation: CASEVAGVWSGYTF. Filled out from reference TRBV2 and TRBJ1-2, the complete variable domain reads EPEVTQTPSHQVTQMGQEVILRCVPISNHLYFYWYRQILGQKVEFLVSFYNNEISEKSEIFDDQFSVERPDGSNFTLKIRSTKLEDSAMYFCASEVAGVWSGYTFGSGTRLTVV.